The 21 T cell receptor beta chains reported below all come from one sample, sequenced in a study of blood T cell repertoires in COVID-19. The data were produced by immunoSEQ multiplex PCR, yet TCRdb's version contains in-frame clones alone and is incomplete. The sample has 350,000 to 400,000 clones, 85% to 90% seen once. Sequences were obtained from PBMCs or T cells enriched from blood (not recorded which). The source of these receptors is a woman aged 30 to 39 who had recovered from COVID-19.

The J gene is TRBJ1-6, the V gene TRBV28; 9 bases agree with TRBD1. This CDR3 contains 19 residues. J was trimmed by 3 bases and V by 0 bases; bases with no gene match: 9. Germline CDR1 is MDHEN and CDR2 is SYDVKM. The CDR3: CASSLWINRGRNYNSPLHF. In nucleotides, the CDR3 is TGTGCCAGCAGTTTATGGATCAACAGGGGGCGGAACTATAATTCACCCCTCCACTTT.

This chain links TRBV3-1 (or the pseudogene TRBV3-2) with TRBJ2-7; D call uncertain. Germline CDR1 LGHDT, CDR2 YNNKEL (reference sequence). V gave up 4 bases and J gave up 4 bases, with 5 bases separating them. The CDR3 runs to 11 residues. The CDR3 DNA sequence: TGTGCCAGCAGCCGCGGTTACGAGCAGTACTTC. Amino acids: CASSRGYEQYF.

The rearrangement uses TRBV4-3 and TRBJ2-1, with TRBD2 identical over 8 bases. The CDR3 spans 14 residues. Germline V gene lookup returns CDR1 LGHNA and CDR2 YSLEER. V was pared by 4 bases and J by 7 bases, with 6 bases of the junction left unmatched. The CDR3 DNA follows: TGCGCCAGCAGCCTCGGGGGGGCCGGAAATGAGCAGTTCTTC. Its protein product is CASSLGGAGNEQFF.

V and J are TRBV2 and TRBJ1-2; D remains ambiguous. Germline lookup yields CDR1 SNHLY and CDR2 FYNNEI. The CDR3 covers 12 residues. Trimming pared 7 bases from V and 4 bases from J, leaving 10 bases between. In DNA form, the CDR3 reads TGTGCCAGCATGGGCCAGGTCTATGGCTACACCTTC. Its translation is CASMGQVYGYTF. The complete variable domain, with remaining parts taken from reference TRBV2 and TRBJ1-2, reads EPEVTQTPSHQVTQMGQEVILRCVPISNHLYFYWYRQILGQKVEFLVSFYNNEISEKSEIFDDQFSVERPDGSNFTLKIRSTKLEDSAMYFCASMGQVYGYTFGSGTRLTVV.

The J gene is TRBJ2-5, the V gene TRBV4-1, with D tentatively TRBD2 (6 bases). Per the germline V gene, CDR1 is MGHRA and CDR2 is YSYEKL. The CDR3 is 16 residues long. The ends were cut back, 4 bases at V and 0 bases at J, with 15 bases in the middle. The CDR3 nucleotides are TGCGCCAGCAGCCCCCCAGGAGGGGTGGACCAAGAGACCCAGTACTTC. Translated, it gives CASSPPGGVDQETQYF.

A single count supports this clone. The genes are TRBV7-9 and TRBJ1-4, with D tentatively TRBD1 (5 bases). Germline V gives CDR1 SEHNR, CDR2 FQNEAQ (reference sequence). This CDR3 comprises 14 residues. V was trimmed by 10 bases and J by 5 bases, leaving 17 bases between them. The CDR3 DNA reads as TGTGCCACCGGACCAGGAGGGACGAATGAAAAACTGTTTTTT. Its protein product is CATGPGGTNEKLFF.

This clone was recorded once. The V and J genes are TRBV7-2 and TRBJ2-1, with TRBD1 matching 7 bases. V trimming: 0 bases; J trimming: 0 bases; junction bases outside the gene matches: 17. Germline CDR1 SGHTA, CDR2 FQGNSA. The CDR3 length is 21 residues. The CDR3 reads CASSLAEHRQTGTDSYNEQFF. CDR3 bases: TGTGCCAGCAGCTTAGCCGAACATCGACAAACCGGGACAGACTCCTACAATGAGCAGTTCTTC.

The rearrangement links TRBV5-1 to TRBJ2-2; 9 positions agree with TRBD2. The CDR3 sequence is 17 residues long. The J segment lost 7 bases and the V segment lost 2 bases, leaving 12 bases of the junction unmatched. Germline V lookup: CDR1 SGHRS, CDR2 YFSETQ. In nucleotides, the CDR3 is TGCGCCAGCAGCTTACGGTCGGCGGGAGGGCCTAACGGGGAGCTGTTTTTT. Translation gives CASSLRSAGGPNGELFF.

This chain links TRBV19 with TRBJ2-3; no clear D gene. The V end was cut by 5 bases, the J end by 0 bases, with 9 bases between. The CDR3 runs 14 residues. The germline V gene encodes CDR1 LNHDA and CDR2 SQIVND (reference sequence). As DNA, the CDR3 is TGTGCCAGTAGTCAGGCGATTAGCACAGATACGCAGTATTTT. Translated: CASSQAISTDTQYF. Supplemented by reference TRBV19 and TRBJ2-3, the full variable domain reads DGGITQSPKYLFRKEGQNVTLSCEQNLNHDAMYWYRQDPGQGLRLIYYSQIVNDFQKGDIAEGYSVSREKKESFPLTVTSAQKNPTAFYLCASSQAISTDTQYFGPGTRLTVL.

The rearrangement links TRBV5-1 to TRBJ1-2; TRBD1 might be the D (5 bases). The V end was cut by 0 bases, the J end by 7 bases, with 16 bases between. The CDR3 spans 15 residues. The germline gives CDR1 SGHRS, CDR2 YFSETQ. The CDR3 coding sequence is TGCGCCAGCAGCTTGGAGGGGTCCCTCAGAGGTGGCTACACCTTC. Protein: CASSLEGSLRGGYTF.

The chain links TRBV28 to TRBJ1-1, with D possibly being TRBD1 (5 bases). Germline CDR1 reads MDHEN; CDR2 reads SYDVKM. This CDR3 spans 17 amino acids. V gave up 7 bases and J gave up 4 bases, with 25 bases separating them. This CDR3 is CASKLSNGGGSSTEAFF. The CDR3 bases are TGTGCCAGCAAGTTATCCAACGGGGGGGGTTCGAGCACTGAAGCTTTCTTT.

The V and J genes are TRBV5-4 and TRBJ2-3; weak D call: TRBD2 (6 bases). The CDR3 is 13 residues long. Germline-derived CDR1 and CDR2 are SGHNT and YYREEE (reference sequence). The CDR3 sequence: CASRWEGTDTQYF. The CDR3 DNA is TGTGCATCGCGGTGGGAGGGCACAGATACGCAGTATTTT.

Regarding this clone: Other nucleotide sequences from this sample produce the same CDR3. CDR3 nucleotide sequence: TGTGCCAGCAGTTTGAGGGGGACTGAAGCTTTCTTT. The encoded protein is CASSLRGTEAFF. The rearrangement uses TRBV28 and TRBJ1-1; possibly TRBD1 for D (6 bases). Trimming shortened V by 3 bases and J by 5 bases, and 7 bases separated the two germline ends. The CDR3 has 12 amino acids. From germline, CDR1 is MDHEN and CDR2 SYDVKM.

The gene calls are TRBV7-9 and TRBJ1-2, with 10 bases matching TRBD1. CDR3 length equals 16 residues. Losses at the gene ends were 1 base for V and 4 bases for J; bases not matched to a gene: 6. Germline lookup yields CDR1 SEHNR and CDR2 FQNEAQ (reference sequence). For the CDR3, the DNA is TGTGCCAGCAGCTTAGGTCTGGACAGGGGGTCCTATGGCTACACCTTC. Encoded protein: CASSLGLDRGSYGYTF.

The chain combines TRBV7-9 with TRBJ2-3; 10 bases are shared with TRBD1. J was trimmed by 2 bases and V by 4 bases; bases with no gene match: 15. This CDR3 contains 19 residues. Per the germline V gene, CDR1 is SEHNR and CDR2 is FQNEAQ (reference sequence). The CDR3 here is CASSSTVTGTGAHTDTQYF. In nucleotides, the CDR3 is TGTGCCAGCAGCTCGACCGTGACAGGGACAGGGGCCCACACAGATACGCAGTATTTT.

A word on this clone: This CDR3 is missing its conserved last phenylalanine or tryptophan, likely due to a read error. The CDR3 protein is CASSITTGEVAFI. DNA for the CDR3: TGTGCCAGTAGTATAACCACAGGGGAGGTAGCTTTCATT. The chain is built from TRBV19 and TRBJ1-1; 7 nucleotides align to TRBD1. V lost 2 bases to trimming and J lost 10 bases; unmatched junction nucleotides: 7. CDR1 LNHDA and CDR2 SQIVND come from the germline V gene (reference sequence). The CDR3 is made up of 13 amino acids.

The chain links TRBV6-2 or TRBV6-3 to TRBJ1-2, with TRBD1 matching over 8 bases. The CDR3 consists of 16 residues. The V segment lost 4 bases and the J segment 7 bases; nucleotides outside the gene matches: 14. The germline CDR1 and CDR2 sequences are MNHEY and SVGEGT. The CDR3 sequence is CASSSAVLDRGPGYTF. The CDR3 region has the DNA TGTGCCAGCAGTTCCGCCGTCCTCGACAGGGGACCTGGCTACACCTTC.

This sequence joins TRBV6-1 and TRBJ1-2, with TRBD1 as a possible D gene (6 bases). The CDR3 sequence is 13 residues long. V lost 4 bases to trimming and J lost 5 bases, with 11 bases between them. In germline, CDR1 is MNHNS, CDR2 SASEGT. The CDR3 nucleotides read TGTGCCAGCAGTGCGGCCAGGGGATATGGCTACACCTTC. This codes for CASSAARGYGYTF.

The V and J genes are TRBV4-2 and TRBJ2-7, with D maybe TRBD2 (5 bases). The CDR3 sequence is 14 residues long. From germline, CDR1 is LGHNA and CDR2 YNFKEQ. V gave up 3 bases and J gave up 6 bases, with 15 bases separating them. The chain's CDR3 is CASSQYGLSTEQYF. The CDR3 DNA follows: TGTGCCAGCAGCCAGTATGGACTGTCGACCGAGCAGTACTTC.

The genes are TRBV5-1 and TRBJ2-3; TRBD2 agrees at 9 bases. CDR1 is SGHRS and CDR2 is YFSETQ in the germline V gene. Germline trimming cut 0 bases from V and 0 bases from J; bases unmatched to any gene: 2. The CDR3 contains 16 residues. CDR3 nucleotide sequence: TGCGCCAGCAGCTTGGGACTAGCGGATAGCACAGATACGCAGTATTTT. Its protein product is CASSLGLADSTDTQYF. Full variable domain (remainder filled in from reference TRBV5-1 and TRBJ2-3): KAGVTQTPRYLIKTRGQQVTLSCSPISGHRSVSWYQQTPGQGLQFLFEYFSETQRNKGNFPGRFSGRQFSNSRSEMNVSTLELGDSALYLCASSLGLADSTDTQYFGPGTRLTVL.

The genes are TRBV4-2 and TRBJ2-1; D is possibly TRBD1 (6 bases). The CDR3 runs 17 residues. In germline, CDR1 is LGHNA, CDR2 YNFKEQ. V lost 1 base and J 1 base, leaving 14 bases between the germline ends. The CDR3 sequence is CASSQATGSGSYNEQFF. In nucleotides, the CDR3 is TGTGCCAGCAGCCAAGCTACAGGGAGTGGTTCCTACAATGAGCAGTTCTTC.